This TCR beta chain originates from a study of T-cell memory formation after mild COVID-19. Whole-study context: TCR clustering was largely donor specific. General study points: Second-wave clones reaching peak frequency on day 37 lacked confirmed SARS-CoV-2 specificity. Pre-infection memory harbored some responding clones, suggesting cross-reactive memory joined. Clones contracting day 15 to 85 were balanced CD4/CD8; later expanders leaned CD4+.

This clonotype was seen only a few times. The antigen is not known. TCRdb reprocessed the 5' RACE reads via MiXCR and lists one record per CDR3 protein. The data contain under 250,000 distinct CDR3 sequences, under 12% of them seen just once; the ten biggest clones take up roughly 3.2%. This CDR3 contains 13 residues. The germline V gene has CDR1 MNHEY and CDR2 SVGAGI. V gave up 8 bases and J gave up 4 bases, with 15 bases separating them. The V and J genes are TRBV6-5 and TRBJ2-7; D tentatively fits TRBD1 or TRBD2 (6 bases each). The sequence was obtained from a young man who had mild COVID-19 (a few samples of this study predate the infection). Cell type and time point are not known. Sequencing input: PBMCs or a T cell subset sorted from them (not recorded which). The CDR3 sequence is CASVGGDRYEQYF. CDR3 sequence (DNA): TGTGCCAGCGTGGGAGGCGACAGGTACGAGCAGTACTTC.